The 14 T cell receptor beta chains below were found in one sample sequenced in a study of T cells in women clearing cervical HPV infection. Sequenced by immunoSEQ multiplex PCR; TCRdb stores in-frame clones only, minus some. The sample features approximately 39,000 clones, with about 1.7% in its top ten. Material: blood buffy coat. These receptors all stem from a woman aged 18 to 75 with a cervical HPV16 infection that either progressed to CIN3+ or cleared (not recorded which).

Remarks on this clone: The read ends 3 residues before the CDR3 terminus; that terminus is restored from the germline J gene. The chain joins TRBV18 to TRBJ2-3; 11 bases align to TRBD1. Germline values: CDR1 KGHSH, CDR2 LQKENI. The J segment lost 2 bases and the V segment lost 3 bases, leaving 4 bases of the junction unmatched. The CDR3 has 16 residues. CDR3 bases read: TGTGCCAGCTCACCTCGGGACAGGGGGACCACAGATACG. Translation: CASSPRDRGTTDT. The entire CDR3 sequence reads CASSPRDRGTTDTQYF. Variable domain in full (rest from reference TRBV18 and TRBJ2-3): NAGVMQNPRHLVRRRGQEARLRCSPMKGHSHVYWYRQLPEEGLKFMVYLQKENIIDESGMPKERFSAEFPKEGPSILRIQQVVRGDSAAYFCASSPRDRGTTDTQYFGPGTRLTVL.

As regards this clone: The junction shows a germline mismatch at one end, possibly a read error. The DNA ends 3 residues before the CDR3 does, and the rest of the CDR3 is filled in from the germline J gene. This chain links TRBV23-1 with TRBJ1-3; possibly TRBD1 for D (6 bases). TRBV23-1 is treated as an ORF (open reading frame) with a function not yet certain. CDR3 length equals 17 residues. The CDR3 sequence: CASSPRANVGFGDTIYF. The DNA read from the CDR3 is TGCGCCAGCAGTCCCCGGGCGAATGTAGGCTTTGGGGACACG.

On this clone itself: Sequencing ends 3 residues short of the CDR3 end; the germline J gene provides the rest. V is TRBV7-6 and J is TRBJ2-3; D is ambiguous. Germline-derived CDR1 and CDR2 are SGHVS and FNYEAQ. The CDR3 extends over 14 amino acids. This CDR3 is CASSLADSNQPQYF. CDR3 DNA, as far as it was read: TGTGCCAGCAGCTTGGCCGATAGCAATCAGCCG.

Notes on this clone: Read sequence stops 3 residues before the CDR3 end, and the germline J gene provides the missing end. The V call is TRBV7-8, the J call TRBJ1-4, with 7 bases matching TRBD1. The CDR3 length is 15 residues. Germline V lookup: CDR1 SGHVS, CDR2 FQNEAQ. The covered CDR3 bases are TGTGCCAGCAGCCGGGACAGCTCCTATAATTCACCA. Residues: CASSRDSSYNSP. The whole CDR3 region reads CASSRDSSYNSPLFF.

Details on this clone: The CDR3 end lies 3 residues beyond the end of the read and is filled in from the germline J gene. The rearrangement links TRBV7-2 to TRBJ2-3, with D perhaps matching TRBD2 (6 bases). In germline, CDR1 is SGHTA, CDR2 FQGNSA. The CDR3 is 14 residues long. This chain's CDR3 is CASSRSGVQETQYF. The CDR3 bases that were read are TGTGCCAGCAGCCGCTCGGGGGTTCAAGAGACG. Variable domain in full (rest from reference TRBV7-2 and TRBJ2-3): GAGVSQSPSNKVTEKGKDVELRCDPISGHTALYWYRQSLGQGLEFLIYFQGNSAPDKSGLPSDRFSAERTGGSVSTLTIQRTQQEDSAVYLCASSRSGVQETQYFGPGTRLTVL.

With regard to this clone: Different DNA sequences within this sample yield the same CDR3. CDR3 bases read: TGTGCCAGCAGCCCGAGGAGGGGTACGGGATGGCCGTTCTCTGGAAACACC. Amino acid sequence: CASSPRRGTGWPFSGNT. The whole CDR3 reads CASSPRRGTGWPFSGNTIYF. J is TRBJ1-3 and V is TRBV4-2, with a tentative D call TRBD1 (5 bases). Coverage ceases 3 residues before the CDR3 finishes, and the germline J gene fills in the end. V was pared by 4 bases and J by 0 bases, with 25 bases between. The CDR3 totals 20 residues. CDR1 and CDR2 from the germline V gene are LGHNA and YNFKEQ.

Regarding this clone: The read ends 3 residues early relative to the CDR3; the germline J gene fills the gap. The chain has TRBV20-1 and TRBJ1-6, with 11 bases lining up with TRBD1. The CDR3 covers 16 residues. Germline V CDR1 and CDR2: DFQATT, SNEGSKA (reference sequence). The V gene end was trimmed by 0 bases and the J gene end by 7 bases; junction bases not matched to a gene: 5. The CDR3 bases that were read are TGCAGTGCTAGAGACTCCGGGACAGGGGGAAATTCACCC. As protein: CSARDSGTGGNSP. The whole CDR3 protein reads CSARDSGTGGNSPLHF.

Worth noting for this clone: The CDR3 end lies 3 residues beyond the end of the read and is filled in from the germline J gene. This sequence joins TRBV20-1 and TRBJ1-5, with TRBD1 matching 9 bases. The V and J ends lost 5 bases and 3 bases, in that order; junction bases with no gene match: 5. Looked up from germline, CDR1 is DFQATT and CDR2 is SNEGSKA (reference sequence). The CDR3 has 14 amino acids. CDR3 DNA, as far as it was read: TGCAGTGCTGCTACAGGGGGCCTCAATCAGCCC. It yields the protein CSAATGGLNQP. In full, the CDR3 reads CSAATGGLNQPQHF.

The CDR3 sequence is CASSQEGSTGGPVGELFF. The CDR3 DNA, read in part, is TGTGCCAGCAGCCAAGAAGGTTCGACGGGGGGGCCCGTCGGGGAG. This chain joins TRBV4-2 and TRBJ2-2; 8 bases map to TRBD2. The missing CDR3 end, 3 residues past where the read stops, is filled in from the germline J gene. Germline V lookup: CDR1 LGHNA, CDR2 YNFKEQ. This CDR3 region has 18 residues. V gave up 0 bases and J gave up 7 bases; unmatched junction bases: 13.

As concerns this clone: Read sequence stops 3 residues before the CDR3 end, and the germline J gene provides the missing end. V usage is TRBV5-6 and J usage is TRBJ1-1, with 9 bases lining up with TRBD1. Losses at the gene ends were 1 base for V and 3 bases for J; bases not matched to a gene: 1. Germline V gene lookup returns CDR1 SGHDT and CDR2 YYEEEE. The length of the CDR3 is 14 residues. The CDR3 sequence is CASSLWDRDTEAFF. The DNA read from the CDR3 is TGTGCCAGCAGCTTGTGGGACAGGGACACTGAA.

Notes on this clone: The read comes to an end 3 residues before the CDR3 does, leaving the germline J gene to fill in the end. The rearrangement joins TRBV7-2 to TRBJ1-2; perhaps TRBD1 as D (5 bases). Germline loops: CDR1 SGHTA, CDR2 FQGNSA. The CDR3 spans 12 residues. CDR3 region: CASSLRGGDYTF. The CDR3 bases that were read are TGTGCCAGCAGCTTAAGGGGCGGTGAC.

The CDR3: CASSFRDRGTYEQYF. The sequenced part of the CDR3 DNA is TGTGCCAGCAGTTTCCGGGACAGGGGTACCTACGAG. This rearrangement joins TRBV28 to TRBJ2-7; 10 bases match TRBD1. The read comes to an end 3 residues before the CDR3 does, leaving the germline J gene to fill in the end. This CDR3 is built from 15 residues. CDR1 and CDR2 (germline): MDHEN, SYDVKM. V dropped 3 bases and J dropped 2; count of bases not matched to a gene: 4.

Remarks on this clone: The CDR3 goes on 3 residues after the read ends, and that part is filled in from the germline J gene. The chain employs TRBV7-6 and TRBJ2-4, with D tentatively TRBD2 (6 bases). CDR1 and CDR2 from the germline V gene are SGHVS and FNYEAQ. The CDR3 contains 14 residues. The sequenced part of the CDR3 DNA is TGTGCCAGCAGCTTAGGCCCAGGGAGGTATGGT. This gives the protein CASSLGPGRYG. The CDR3 in its entirety is CASSLGPGRYGQYF.

Remarks on this clone: The missing CDR3 end, 3 residues past where the read stops, is filled in from the germline J gene. The same CDR3 can be traced to other DNA sequences in this sample. This rearrangement joins TRBV18 to TRBJ2-3, with D perhaps being TRBD1 or TRBD2 (6 bases each). This CDR3 spans 17 amino acids. CDR1 is KGHSH, CDR2 LQKENI, per germline. The CDR3 DNA, read in part, is TGTGCCAGCTCACCCCTACAGGGAGGAAGCCTTAGGGAGACG. Translating it yields CASSPLQGGSLRET. The whole CDR3 region reads CASSPLQGGSLRETQYF.